The 18 T cell receptor beta chains given below trace back to one sample, sequenced in a study of cytomegalovirus exposure and HLA in healthy donors. The primer mix had 60 Vbeta and 13 Jbeta primers. Assay used: immunoSEQ multiplex PCR; TCRdb lists only in-frame clones, some missing. This sample has under 200,000 clones, with 65% to 90% found just once. The material sequenced was PBMCs. These receptors were collected from a woman between 45 and 65 years old in good health and CMV-seronegative.

The rearrangement links TRBV15 to TRBJ1-5; TRBD1 agrees at 8 bases. The CDR3 is made up of 15 amino acids. Trimming cost V 3 bases and J 0 bases; bases outside gene matches: 1. Per the germline V gene, CDR1 is LNHNV and CDR2 is YYDKDF (reference sequence). The CDR3, as DNA: TGTGCCACCAGCAGGACAGGGGATAGCAATCAGCCCCAGCATTTT. This translates into CATSRTGDSNQPQHF.

CDR3 sequence reads: CASSFSGATDTQYF. CDR3 coding DNA: TGTGCCAGCAGCTTCAGCGGGGCCACAGATACGCAGTATTTT. This chain connects TRBV7-9 to TRBJ2-3, with 7 bases matching TRBD2. The length of the CDR3 is 14 residues. The V and J ends lost 3 bases and 2 bases, in that order; junction bases with no gene match: 2. CDR1 is SEHNR, CDR2 FQNEAQ, per germline (reference sequence). The whole variable domain, remainder taken from reference TRBV7-9 and TRBJ2-3, is DTGVSQNPRHKITKRGQNVTFRCDPISEHNRLYWYRQTLGQGPEFLTYFQNEAQLEKSRLLSDRFSAERPKGSFSTLEIQRTEQGDSAMYLCASSFSGATDTQYFGPGTRLTVL.

The chain has TRBV7-3 and TRBJ2-1, with D possibly matching TRBD2 (6 bases). The CDR3 extends over 14 amino acids. The ends were cut back, 5 bases at V and 9 bases at J, with 17 bases in the middle. CDR1 and CDR2 (germline): SGHTA, FQGTGA. The CDR3 nucleotides read TGTGCCAGCAGCCCATTTTACGGGCGGGGTGAGCAGTTCTTC. The encoded protein is CASSPFYGRGEQFF. Together with reference TRBV7-3 and TRBJ2-1, the CDR3 gives the full variable domain: GAGVSQTPSNKVTEKGKYVELRCDPISGHTALYWYRQSLGQGPEFLIYFQGTGAADDSGLPNDRFFAVRPEGSVSTLKIQRTERGDSAVYLCASSPFYGRGEQFFGPGTRLTVL.

V usage is TRBV5-4 and J usage is TRBJ2-7, with D tentatively TRBD1 (6 bases). CDR1 and CDR2 from the germline V gene are SGHNT and YYREEE (reference sequence). With 5 bases removed from V and 0 bases from J, the gap between germline ends came to 9 bases. The CDR3 totals 13 residues. This CDR3 reads CASRPTGSYEQYF. As DNA, the CDR3 is TGTGCCAGCAGACCGACAGGCTCCTACGAGCAGTACTTC.

This clone has a single count. The chain employs TRBV27 and TRBJ1-2, with 10 bases identical to TRBD1. Per germline, CDR1 MNHEY and CDR2 SMNVEV (reference sequence). There are 15 residues in the CDR3. Trimming at V came to 5 bases and at J to 4 bases, leaving 7 bases not matched to a gene. This CDR3 is CASSQPGQGSYGYTF. CDR3 coding DNA: TGTGCCAGCAGTCAACCGGGACAGGGGTCCTATGGCTACACCTTC.

The V gene is TRBV4-1, the J gene TRBJ1-1, with a weak D call TRBD1 (5 bases). The CDR3 has 18 amino acids. Germline lookup yields CDR1 MGHRA and CDR2 YSYEKL. V shed 1 base and J shed 5 bases, with 23 bases lying between them. CDR3 residues: CASSQALRREGRRTEAFF. CDR3 DNA: TGCGCCAGCAGCCAAGCTTTAAGAAGGGAGGGGAGAAGGACTGAAGCTTTCTTT.

V usage is TRBV2 and J usage is TRBJ1-4; possible D gene TRBD1, 6 bases. V lost 6 bases and J 5 bases, leaving 16 bases between the germline ends. Germline V lookup: CDR1 SNHLY, CDR2 FYNNEI. The CDR3 loop spans 15 amino acids. CDR3 DNA sequence: TGTGCCAGCAGGCAACAGGGCGGAGAGAATGAAAAACTGTTTTTT. It is translated as CASRQQGGENEKLFF. Supplemented by reference TRBV2 and TRBJ1-4, the full variable domain reads EPEVTQTPSHQVTQMGQEVILRCVPISNHLYFYWYRQILGQKVEFLVSFYNNEISEKSEIFDDQFSVERPDGSNFTLKIRSTKLEDSAMYFCASRQQGGENEKLFFGSGTQLSVL.

V usage is TRBV11-2 and J usage is TRBJ2-7; perhaps TRBD1 as D (6 bases). This CDR3 region has 14 residues. CDR1 is SGHAT, CDR2 FQNNGV, per germline. V shed 5 bases and J shed 3 bases, with 14 bases lying between them. The CDR3 region is CASSPSGQSYEQYF. CDR3 nucleotide sequence: TGTGCCAGCAGCCCCTCCGGACAGAGCTACGAGCAGTACTTC.

The chain is built from TRBV6-5 and TRBJ1-1; 8 bases agree with TRBD1. Germline V gives CDR1 MNHEY, CDR2 SVGAGI. The CDR3 runs to 15 residues. The J segment lost 4 bases and the V segment lost 3 bases, leaving 7 bases of the junction unmatched. The CDR3 DNA reads TGTGCCAGCAGTTATCAGGGGGCTGGGGTCACTGAAGCTTTCTTT. Translating it yields CASSYQGAGVTEAFF.

V and J are TRBV5-1 and TRBJ1-1; TRBD1 matches at 7 bases. The CDR3 has 14 amino acids. CDR1 is SGHRS, CDR2 YFSETQ, per germline. J was trimmed by 5 bases and V by 0 bases; bases with no gene match: 4. CDR3 residues: CASSLEGALTEAFF. CDR3 nucleotide sequence: TGCGCCAGCAGCTTGGAGGGGGCCCTGACTGAAGCTTTCTTT.

This clone came up a few times. V gene TRBV7-9 combines with J gene TRBJ2-7, with 8 bases that match TRBD1. V lost 4 bases, J lost 2 bases, and 4 bases stayed unmatched. The CDR3 length is 14 residues. The germline V gene has CDR1 SEHNR and CDR2 FQNEAQ (reference sequence). CDR3 in amino acids: CASSSTGVAYEQYF. The CDR3 DNA sequence: TGTGCCAGCAGCTCGACAGGGGTGGCCTACGAGCAGTACTTC.

The chain combines TRBV6-1 with TRBJ1-4; D is uncertain. Trimming removed 8 bases at V and 0 bases at J, with 7 bases between. The length of the CDR3 is 13 residues. Germline V lookup: CDR1 MNHNS, CDR2 SASEGT. CDR3 region: CASSFATNEKLFF. For the CDR3, the DNA is TGTGCCAGCTCTTTTGCAACTAATGAAAAACTGTTTTTT.

This clone was detected only once. This chain joins TRBV5-8 and TRBJ2-5; 8 nucleotides line up with TRBD1. The better agreement between TRBJ2-7 and the DNA end casts doubt on the J call. Germline CDR1 SGHTS, CDR2 YDEGEE. CDR3 size: 14 residues. CDR3 DNA: TGTGCCAGCAGCATAGGACAGGGAACTGACGAGCAGTACTTC. Protein: CASSIGQGTDEQYF.

This clone was seen a single time. The chain combines TRBV7-2 with TRBJ2-1, with 8 bases aligning to TRBD2. The ends lost 5 bases at V and 8 bases at J; junction bases unmatched: 11. Per the germline V gene, CDR1 is SGHTA and CDR2 is FQGNSA. CDR3 size: 15 residues. The DNA of the CDR3 is TGTGCCAGCAGCCCCCCCGGACTAGCCCCCCATGAGCAGTTCTTC. Amino acids: CASSPPGLAPHEQFF.

The chain has TRBV2 and TRBJ2-3; TRBD1 is a possible D gene (6 bases). Germline lookup yields CDR1 SNHLY and CDR2 FYNNEI. The CDR3 totals 15 residues. V was pared by 9 bases and J by 2 bases, with 18 bases between. The CDR3 is CASRDQGIDTDTQYF. CDR3 DNA sequence: TGTGCCAGTCGGGACCAGGGGATAGACACAGATACGCAGTATTTT.

The genes are TRBV9 and TRBJ1-3; TRBD1 might be the D (5 bases). CDR3 length: 17 amino acids. The germline gives CDR1 SGDLS, CDR2 YYNGEE. Trimming took 4 bases from V and 0 from J, leaving 17 bases between them. The CDR3 protein is CASSPAGHLSSGNTIYF. CDR3 in DNA: TGTGCCAGCAGCCCAGCAGGGCACCTGAGCTCTGGAAACACCATATATTTT.

The chain joins TRBV16 to TRBJ2-7; no reliable D call. The V end was cut by 0 bases, the J end by 1 base, with 16 bases between. The CDR3 contains 17 residues. Germline V gives CDR1 KGHSY, CDR2 FQNENV. CDR3 nucleotides: TGTGCCAGCAGCCAATCGATTTCTTTGGAGACTTCCTACGAGCAGTACTTC. The encoded protein is CASSQSISLETSYEQYF.

This clone was counted once. CDR3 DNA sequence: TGTGCCAGCACTCCCAGGAGACAGGGGGACAATCAGCCCCAGCATTTT. Translated, it gives CASTPRRQGDNQPQHF. The chain carries TRBV6-6 and TRBJ1-5, with 9 positions matching TRBD1. The CDR3 runs to 16 residues. From germline, CDR1 is MNHNY and CDR2 SVGAGI (reference sequence). V was clipped by 7 bases and J by 3 bases; unmatched bases: 10.